Listed below are T cell receptor beta chains from one sample, sequenced in a study of cytomegalovirus exposure and HLA in healthy donors. Clones were read by immunoSEQ multiplex PCR, and TCRdb kept only the in-frame ones, dropping some. The data show about 70,000 clones, about 93% seen once. The source material was PBMCs. These receptors were taken from a woman aged 18-30 years in good health and CMV-seropositive. CDR3s include the opening cysteine and the closing phenylalanine or tryptophan. A D gene is named only where the DNA matches it firmly.

V gene,D gene,J gene,CDR3 DNA,CDR3 protein
TRBV4-1,-,TRBJ2-1,TGCGCCAGCAGCCCGACACCGCGGGGTACCTACAATGAGCAGTTCTTC,CASSPTPRGTYNEQFF
TRBV5-1,TRBD2,TRBJ2-3,TGCGCCAGCAGCTTGGCCTTGGTAGCGGGAGGGGGAAGCACAGATACGCAGTATTTT,CASSLALVAGGGSTDTQYF
TRBV29-1,-,TRBJ2-5,TGCAGCGTTGATGCGGAGATAGGAGAGACCCAGTACTTC,CSVDAEIGETQYF
TRBV11-3,-,TRBJ2-1,TGTGCCAGCAGCTTAGCTTCGGACAATGAGCAGTTCTTC,CASSLASDNEQFF
TRBV15,-,TRBJ1-5,TGTGCCACCAGCAGAGACAGGAATCAGCCCCAGCATTTT,CATSRDRNQPQHF
TRBV18,-,TRBJ2-1,TGTGCCAGCTCACCCGGGAGAGGCGGATACAATGAGCAGTTCTTC,CASSPGRGGYNEQFF
TRBV7-8,TRBD2,TRBJ2-1,TGTGCCAGCAGCTTAGAGCGGGAGGGTCAAAATGAGCAGTTCTTC,CASSLEREGQNEQFF
TRBV11-3,-,TRBJ1-3,TGTGCCAGCAGCACAGTCTCTGGAAACACCATATATTTT,CASSTVSGNTIYF
TRBV30,-,TRBJ1-2,TGTGCCTGGAGTAGGCAGGGGTCGACCCCCTTGGGCTACACCTTC,CAWSRQGSTPLGYTF
TRBV5-1,-,TRBJ2-1,TGCGCCAGCAGCCCGAGGACAGCTAGCTTAGGGAATGAGCAGTTCTTC,CASSPRTASLGNEQFF
TRBV2,TRBD1,TRBJ2-1,TGTGCCAGCAGTGACAGGGGGCTTTTATACAATGAGCAGTTCTTC,CASSDRGLLYNEQFF
TRBV7-3,TRBD2,TRBJ2-1,TGTGCCAGCAGCTTGACAGGGACTAGCGGAAGAAATGAGCAGTTCTTC,CASSLTGTSGRNEQFF
TRBV10-3,-,TRBJ2-7,TGTGCCAGCAGTTACTACCTGCGAGGTTACGAGCAGTACTTC,CASSYYLRGYEQYF
TRBV27,TRBD2,TRBJ2-1,TGTGCCAGCAGGGCTAGCGGGAGTCGCAATGAGCAGTTCTTC,CASRASGSRNEQFF
TRBV29-1,TRBD2,TRBJ2-7,TGCAGCGTTGAAGGGGCTAGCGGGAGTTACGAGCAGTACTTC,CSVEGASGSYEQYF
TRBV5-1,-,TRBJ1-1,TGCGCCAGCAGCAACAGGATTATGAACACTGAAGCTTTCTTT,CASSNRIMNTEAFF
TRBV2,-,TRBJ2-2,TGTGCCAGCAGTCGTTTTCCGGCAGGGGACACCGGGGAGCTGTTTTTT,CASSRFPAGDTGELFF